This T cell receptor beta chain appears in the sequencing data of a study of T cells in Graves' hyperthyroidism and ophthalmopathy. Amplification targeted TCR beta CDR3 regions from RNA transcripts. In the first-round RT-PCR of the TCR CDR3, the HTBI primer set was used. TCRdb redid the calling of the multiplex PCR reads with MiXCR, one entry per CDR3 protein. The table lists about 740,000 distinct CDR3 sequences, 11% to 15% of them singletons. Study-level findings and limits: Ophthalmopathy and stable hyperthyroidism were separated by a 13 V-J model. Peripheral blood also featured most of the thyroid clonotypes expanded above 0.001.

With 10 bases clipped from V and 5 bases from J, the junction kept 9 bases outside the gene matches. CDR3 length: 13 residues. In germline, CDR1 is MNHEY, CDR2 SMNVEV (reference sequence). Clinical symptoms, serum thyroxine and TRAb, thyroid ultrasound and orbital computed tomography together formed the diagnostic basis. This clonotype turned up a few times. Antigen specificity is unknown. The specimen sequenced was blood. V gene TRBV27 combines with J gene TRBJ2-3, with TRBD2 matching over 7 bases. This TCR was sampled from a woman under 30 with Graves' hyperthyroidism. The CDR3 coding sequence is TGTGCCACCGGGAGGTTATGGGGAGATACGCAGTATTTT. This codes for CATGRLWGDTQYF.